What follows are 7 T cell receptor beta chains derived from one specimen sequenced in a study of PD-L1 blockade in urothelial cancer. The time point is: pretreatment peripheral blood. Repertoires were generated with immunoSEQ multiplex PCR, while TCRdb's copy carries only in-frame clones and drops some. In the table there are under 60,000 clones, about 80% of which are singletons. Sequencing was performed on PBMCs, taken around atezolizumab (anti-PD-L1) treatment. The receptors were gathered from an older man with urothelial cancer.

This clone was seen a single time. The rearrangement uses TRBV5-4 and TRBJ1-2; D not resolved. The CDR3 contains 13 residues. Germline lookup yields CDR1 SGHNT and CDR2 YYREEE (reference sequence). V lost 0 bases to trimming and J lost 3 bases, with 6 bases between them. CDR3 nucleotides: TGTGCCAGCAGCTTGGGTGGGCACTATGGCTACACCTTC. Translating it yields CASSLGGHYGYTF.

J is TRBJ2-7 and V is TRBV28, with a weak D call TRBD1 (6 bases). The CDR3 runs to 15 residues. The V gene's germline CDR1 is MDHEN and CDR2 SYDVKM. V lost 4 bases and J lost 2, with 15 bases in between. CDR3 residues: CASSSLDSVTYEQYF. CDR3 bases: TGTGCCAGCAGTTCCTTGGACAGCGTGACCTACGAGCAGTACTTC.

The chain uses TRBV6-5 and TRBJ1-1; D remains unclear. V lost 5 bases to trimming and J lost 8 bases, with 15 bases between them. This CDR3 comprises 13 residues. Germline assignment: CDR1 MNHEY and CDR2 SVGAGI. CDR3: CASSAINFKEAFF. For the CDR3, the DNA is TGTGCCAGCAGTGCGATCAATTTCAAGGAAGCTTTCTTT.

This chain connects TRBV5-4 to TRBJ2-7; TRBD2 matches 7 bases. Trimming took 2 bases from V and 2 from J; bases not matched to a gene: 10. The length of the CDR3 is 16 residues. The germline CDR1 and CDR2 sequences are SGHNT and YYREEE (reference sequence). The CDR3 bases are TGTGCCAGCAGCTTCGGTGGCGGGAGCGTCACCTACGAGCAGTACTTC. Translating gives CASSFGGGSVTYEQYF. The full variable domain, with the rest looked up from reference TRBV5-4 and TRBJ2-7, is ETGVTQSPTHLIKTRGQQVTLRCSSQSGHNTVSWYQQALGQGPQFIFQYYREEENGRGNFPPRFSGLQFPNYSSELNVNALELDDSALYLCASSFGGGSVTYEQYFGPGTRLTVT.

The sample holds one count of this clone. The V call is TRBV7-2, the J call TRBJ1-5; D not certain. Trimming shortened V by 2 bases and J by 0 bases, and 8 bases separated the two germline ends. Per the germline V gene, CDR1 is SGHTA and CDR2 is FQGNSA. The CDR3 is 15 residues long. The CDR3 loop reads CASSLSQNSNQPQHF. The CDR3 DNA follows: TGTGCCAGCAGCTTATCACAGAATAGCAATCAGCCCCAGCATTTT.

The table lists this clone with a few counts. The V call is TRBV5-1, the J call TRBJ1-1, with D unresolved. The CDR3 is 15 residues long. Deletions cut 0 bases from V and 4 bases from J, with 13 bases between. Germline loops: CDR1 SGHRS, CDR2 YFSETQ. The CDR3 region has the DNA TGCGCCAGCAGCTTGGACGGGTCTTTGGGCACTGAAGCTTTCTTT. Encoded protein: CASSLDGSLGTEAFF.

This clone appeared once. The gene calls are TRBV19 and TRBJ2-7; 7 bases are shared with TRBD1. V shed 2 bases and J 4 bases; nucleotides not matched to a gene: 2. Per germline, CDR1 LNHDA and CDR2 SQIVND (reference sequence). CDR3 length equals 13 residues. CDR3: CASSIQQGYEQYF. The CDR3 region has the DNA TGTGCCAGTAGTATACAACAGGGGTACGAGCAGTACTTC.